This entry is about one T cell receptor (beta chain). This clone has a handful of counts. Its cognate antigen has yet to be identified. Base qualities were left out, and no much larger clone turns up one base away. Read against the paper, the sample's treatment or condition label means: randomized to nivolumab then ipilimumab (arm A) or the reverse (arm B). None of the trial patients had been given prior DNA-damaging chemotherapy. Samples came from patients with melanoma in CheckMate 064, a randomized, open-label phase II trial of sequential checkpoint blockade. Tumor TCR sequencing used genomic DNA from formalin-fixed paraffin-embedded (FFPE) tissue samples. The sample comes from a study of sequential checkpoint blockade in melanoma (dated by TCRdb to between 2018 and 2020). General notes on the study: Patients were randomized 1:1 to first-line nivolumab followed by ipilimumab (arm A) or ipilimumab followed by nivolumab (arm B). Maintenance nivolumab was given following each of the two trial sequences. TCRbeta immunosequencing was performed on DNA from around 91 pretreatment melanoma tumor samples. For approximately 23 patients, matched tumor biopsies were taken both before treatment and at week 13, after single-agent nivolumab (arm A) or ipilimumab (arm B). The same lesion was the source of approximately 79% of the matched pre- and post-treatment tumor biopsy pairs. Summary of the overall study and its limitations: Within-arm analyses of tumor T-cell fraction were limited by small sample sizes and reduced statistical power. Clinical benefit was about 30 times more likely to be achieved by patients whose tumor T-cell fraction and clonality increased by week 13. Tumor T-cell fraction and clonality correlated with PD-L1 staining and CD8+ T-cell counts but not with mutational load. The model for predicting response that combines TCR metrics with mutation burden needs to be validated in larger, independent patient cohorts. In the nivolumab-first arm (arm A), an association was found between pretreatment tumor TIL clonality and response (P = .04).

Trimming accounts for 4 bases at V and 0 bases at J, while the number of junction bases matched to no gene is 5. The germline V gene encodes CDR1 SQVTM and CDR2 ANQGSEA. Spanning cysteine to phenylalanine, the CDR3 consists of 15 amino acids. The kept DNA is CDR3 alone, 45 bases in frame from the first base. TCRbeta CDR3 regions were immunosequenced from genomic DNA with the immunoSEQ Assay. Genomic DNA was amplified by bias-controlled multiplex PCR before high-throughput sequencing. On the study's bioinformatics: To quantify the absolute abundance of each unique TCRbeta CDR3 region, the sequences were collapsed and filtered. Clonality was defined as 1 minus Pielou's evenness and was calculated using productive rearrangements only. Tumor T-cell fraction was computed by normalizing TCRbeta template counts to usable DNA, estimated from several housekeeping genes. A previously published method was used to identify clones with significantly greater frequencies in on-treatment samples than in baseline samples. TCRdb holds this immuneACCESS table with in-frame rearrangements only. Some clones are missing; in checked studies, unresolved V genes explain under half, and the rest has no known cause. Clone size and the V and J calls come from that table; the DNA yielded D and trimming. Counted in this sample were 3,500 to 5,000 clones; roughly a quarter of them appeared once. The ten largest make up roughly 14% of the sample.

The receptor was isolated from a human donor with melanoma. The sequence links TRBV29-1 to TRBJ2-3, and TRBD2 matches 9 of the central bases. The source material was tumor tissue (inferred from file names), sampled from a patient given nivolumab and ipilimumab in sequence. The DNA sequence follows: TGCAGCGTTGGGGTGGCGGGAGGGAGCACAGATACGCAGTATTTT. Its protein product is CSVGVAGGSTDTQYF.